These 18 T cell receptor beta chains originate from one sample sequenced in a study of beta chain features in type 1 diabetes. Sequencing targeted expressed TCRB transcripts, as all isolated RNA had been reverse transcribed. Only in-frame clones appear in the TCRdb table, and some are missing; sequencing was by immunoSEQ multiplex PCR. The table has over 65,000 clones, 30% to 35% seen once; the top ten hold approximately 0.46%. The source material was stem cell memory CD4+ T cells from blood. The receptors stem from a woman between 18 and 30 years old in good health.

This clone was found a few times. CDR3: CASSLELTPYEQYF. The DNA of the CDR3 is TGTGCCAGCAGCTTAGAACTCACCCCCTACGAGCAGTACTTC. V is TRBV7-9 and J is TRBJ2-7, with D hard to call. The V gene's germline CDR1 is SEHNR and CDR2 FQNEAQ (reference sequence). V was clipped by 1 base and J by 2 bases, with 9 bases between them. CDR3 length: 14 amino acids. Supplemented by reference TRBV7-9 and TRBJ2-7, the full variable domain reads DTGVSQNPRHKITKRGQNVTFRCDPISEHNRLYWYRQTLGQGPEFLTYFQNEAQLEKSRLLSDRFSAERPKGSFSTLEIQRTEQGDSAMYLCASSLELTPYEQYFGPGTRLTVT.

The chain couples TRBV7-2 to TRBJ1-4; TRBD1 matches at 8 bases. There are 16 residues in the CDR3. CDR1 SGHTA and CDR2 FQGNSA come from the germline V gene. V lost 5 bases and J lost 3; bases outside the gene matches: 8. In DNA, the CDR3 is TGTGCCAGCAGCATACACCTACAGGGGGCTAATGAAAAACTGTTTTTT. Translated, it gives CASSIHLQGANEKLFF. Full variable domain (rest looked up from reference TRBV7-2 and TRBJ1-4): GAGVSQSPSNKVTEKGKDVELRCDPISGHTALYWYRQSLGQGLEFLIYFQGNSAPDKSGLPSDRFSAERTGGSVSTLTIQRTQQEDSAVYLCASSIHLQGANEKLFFGSGTQLSVL.

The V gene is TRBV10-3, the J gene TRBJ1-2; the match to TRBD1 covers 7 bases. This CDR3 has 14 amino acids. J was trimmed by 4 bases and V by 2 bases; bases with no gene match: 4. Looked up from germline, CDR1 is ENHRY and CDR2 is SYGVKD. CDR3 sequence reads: CAISERGDSYGYTF. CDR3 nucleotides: TGTGCCATCAGTGAGAGGGGGGACAGCTATGGCTACACCTTC.

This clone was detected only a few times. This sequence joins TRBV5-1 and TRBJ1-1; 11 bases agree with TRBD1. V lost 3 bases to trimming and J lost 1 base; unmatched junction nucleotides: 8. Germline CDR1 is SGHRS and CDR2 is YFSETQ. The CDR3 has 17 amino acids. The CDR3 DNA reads TGCGCCAGCAGCTCCGGACAGGGGGCGACCAGGAACACTGAAGCTTTCTTT. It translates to CASSSGQGATRNTEAFF.

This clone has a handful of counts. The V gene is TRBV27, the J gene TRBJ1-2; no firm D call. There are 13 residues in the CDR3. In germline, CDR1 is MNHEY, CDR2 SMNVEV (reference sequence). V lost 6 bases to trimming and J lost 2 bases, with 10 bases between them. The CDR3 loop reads CASSSQLNYGYTF. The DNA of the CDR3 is TGTGCCAGCAGCTCACAGTTAAACTATGGCTACACCTTC.

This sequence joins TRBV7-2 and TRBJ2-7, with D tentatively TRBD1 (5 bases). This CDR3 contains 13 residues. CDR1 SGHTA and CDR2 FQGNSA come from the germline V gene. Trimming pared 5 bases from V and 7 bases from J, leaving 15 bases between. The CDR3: CASSIGQPNEQYF. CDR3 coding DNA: TGTGCCAGCAGCATCGGACAACCTAATGAGCAGTACTTC. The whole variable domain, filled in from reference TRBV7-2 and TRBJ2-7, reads GAGVSQSPSNKVTEKGKDVELRCDPISGHTALYWYRQSLGQGLEFLIYFQGNSAPDKSGLPSDRFSAERTGGSVSTLTIQRTQQEDSAVYLCASSIGQPNEQYFGPGTRLTVT.

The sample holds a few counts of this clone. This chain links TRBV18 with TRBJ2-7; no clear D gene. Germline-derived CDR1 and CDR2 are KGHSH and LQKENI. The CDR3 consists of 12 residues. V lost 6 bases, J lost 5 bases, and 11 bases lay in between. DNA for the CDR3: TGTGCCAGCTCCCTCCAGGCCCACGAGCAGTACTTC. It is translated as CASSLQAHEQYF.

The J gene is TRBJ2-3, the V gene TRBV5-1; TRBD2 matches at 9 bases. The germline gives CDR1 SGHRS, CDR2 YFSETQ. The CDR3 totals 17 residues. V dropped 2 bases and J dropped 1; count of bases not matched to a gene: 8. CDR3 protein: CASSLFLSGGGTDTQYF. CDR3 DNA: TGCGCCAGCAGCTTATTCCTTAGCGGGGGCGGCACAGATACGCAGTATTTT.

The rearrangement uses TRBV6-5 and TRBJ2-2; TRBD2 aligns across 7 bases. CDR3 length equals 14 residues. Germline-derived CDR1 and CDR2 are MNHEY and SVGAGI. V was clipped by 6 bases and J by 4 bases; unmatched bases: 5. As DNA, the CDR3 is TGTGCCAGCAGCCCCGGGACTACCACCGGGGAGCTGTTTTTT. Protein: CASSPGTTTGELFF.

The CDR3 DNA reads as TGCGCCAGCAGGGAAACCGGGACTAGCGGGAGGGAGCAGTACTTC. Translating gives CASRETGTSGREQYF. The rearrangement links TRBV5-1 to TRBJ2-7; 15 nucleotides match TRBD2. The CDR3 consists of 15 residues. J gave up 7 bases and V 5 bases, and 7 bases lay outside the gene matches. Germline values: CDR1 SGHRS, CDR2 YFSETQ.

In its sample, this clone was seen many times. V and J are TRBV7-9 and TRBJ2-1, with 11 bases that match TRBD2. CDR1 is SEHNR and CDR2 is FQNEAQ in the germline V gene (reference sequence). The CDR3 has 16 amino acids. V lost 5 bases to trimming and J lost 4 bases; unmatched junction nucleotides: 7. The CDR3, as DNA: TGTGCCAGCAGCCCCACTAGCGGGGGCCATTACAATGAGCAGTTCTTC. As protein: CASSPTSGGHYNEQFF.

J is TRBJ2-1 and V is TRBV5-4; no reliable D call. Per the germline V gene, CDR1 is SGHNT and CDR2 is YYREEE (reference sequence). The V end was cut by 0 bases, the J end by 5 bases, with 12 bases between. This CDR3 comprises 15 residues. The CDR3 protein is CASSLDTNLDNEQFF. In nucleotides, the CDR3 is TGTGCCAGCAGCTTGGACACGAACCTTGACAATGAGCAGTTCTTC.

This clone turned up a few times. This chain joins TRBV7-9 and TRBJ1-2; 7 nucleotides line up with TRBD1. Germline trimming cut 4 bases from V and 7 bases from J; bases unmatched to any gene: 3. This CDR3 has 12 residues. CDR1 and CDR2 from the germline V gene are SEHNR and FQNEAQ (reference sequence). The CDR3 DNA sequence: TGTGCCAGCAGCTCATGGACAGGTGGCTACACCTTC. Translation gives CASSSWTGGYTF.

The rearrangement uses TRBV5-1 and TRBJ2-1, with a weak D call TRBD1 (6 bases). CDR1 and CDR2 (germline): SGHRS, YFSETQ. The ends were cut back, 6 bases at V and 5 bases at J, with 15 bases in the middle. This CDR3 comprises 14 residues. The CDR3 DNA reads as TGCGCCAGCATGGCCGAGGCAGGGGACAATGAGCAGTTCTTC. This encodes CASMAEAGDNEQFF.

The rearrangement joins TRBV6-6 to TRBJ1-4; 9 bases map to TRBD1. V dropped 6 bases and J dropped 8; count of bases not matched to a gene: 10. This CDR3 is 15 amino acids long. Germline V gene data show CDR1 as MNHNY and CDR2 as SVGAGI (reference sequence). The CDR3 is CASSNSGQGLEKLFF. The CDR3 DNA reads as TGTGCCAGCAGCAATTCGGGACAGGGTCTGGAAAAACTGTTTTTT.

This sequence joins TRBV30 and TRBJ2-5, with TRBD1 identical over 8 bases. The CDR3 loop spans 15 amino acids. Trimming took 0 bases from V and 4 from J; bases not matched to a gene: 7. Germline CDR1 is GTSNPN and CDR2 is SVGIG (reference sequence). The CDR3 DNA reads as TGTGCCTGGAGTGTAGGGCAGGGGGCGGGAGAGACCCAGTACTTC. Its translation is CAWSVGQGAGETQYF. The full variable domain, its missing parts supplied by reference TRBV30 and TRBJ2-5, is SQTIHQWPATLVQPVGSPLSLECTVEGTSNPNLYWYRQAAGRGLQLLFYSVGIGQISSEVPQNLSASRPQDRQFILSSKKLLLSDSGFYLCAWSVGQGAGETQYFGPGTRLLVL.

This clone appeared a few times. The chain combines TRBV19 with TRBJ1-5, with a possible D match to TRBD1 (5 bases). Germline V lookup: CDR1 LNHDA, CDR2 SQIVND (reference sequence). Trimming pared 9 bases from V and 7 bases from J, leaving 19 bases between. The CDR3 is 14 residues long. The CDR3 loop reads CASTQQDKGQPQHF. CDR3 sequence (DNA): TGTGCCAGCACCCAACAGGATAAGGGCCAGCCCCAGCATTTT.

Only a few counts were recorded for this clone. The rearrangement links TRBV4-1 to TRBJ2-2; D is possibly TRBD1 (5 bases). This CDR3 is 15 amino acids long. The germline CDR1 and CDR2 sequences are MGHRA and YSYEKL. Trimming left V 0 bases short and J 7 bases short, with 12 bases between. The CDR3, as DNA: TGCGCCAGCAGCCAAGATACCCAGGGCTTCGGGGAGCTGTTTTTT. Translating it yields CASSQDTQGFGELFF.